Reported below is one TCR beta chain. Its target is not known. The CDR3 runs 14 residues. The V gene's germline CDR1 is MNHEY and CDR2 SMNVEV (reference sequence). J lost 2 bases, V lost 7 bases, and 2 bases had no gene match. The primer mix had 60 Vbeta and 13 Jbeta primers. Methods used by the authors: In a later analysis, of around 80 million unique beta chains, around 11 million appeared in at least two donors. Profiling relied on immunoSEQ multiplex PCR, and the TCRdb table lists in-frame clones only, not all of them. The DNA was the basis for D and trimming; V, J and clone size are from that table. The table has more than 150,000 clones, about 79% seen once; the top ten hold roughly 1.2%. Healthy bone marrow donors formed the donor group. The sample comes from a study of cytomegalovirus exposure and HLA in healthy donors. Study-level results: In a later analysis, specific HLA alleles were associated with approximately 16,000 TCR beta sequences at a 0.05 false discovery rate.

The genes are TRBV27 and TRBJ1-3; TRBD1 agrees at 10 bases. Sample: PBMCs. The source of this sequence is a girl aged 2-10 years in good health and CMV-seropositive. CDR3 nucleotides: TGTGCCAGCACCGGGACAGGGGCTGGAAACACCATATATTTT. Its protein product is CASTGTGAGNTIYF.